The rows below give T cell receptor beta chains drawn from one sample of a study of radiation and T cells in renal cell carcinoma. Sequencing was performed with immunoSEQ multiplex PCR; in TCRdb, only in-frame clones are kept and a portion is missing. Of about 130,000 clones listed, over 75% are singletons. Sequenced material: blood, taken from a patient whose treatment included radiotherapy and nephrectomy. The receptors stem from a woman aged 45-65 years with renal cell carcinoma. CDR3s include the opening cysteine and the closing phenylalanine or tryptophan. A D gene is named only where the DNA matches it firmly. Size tells how often a clone was seen (once, few, many) or the class of an expanded clone, and some rows leave it out.

v_call	cdr3_length	d_call	clone_size	j_call	cdr3_nt	cdr3_aa
TRBV6-6	14	TRBD1	NA	TRBJ2-7	TGTGCCAGCAGAGGGACAGGGGGATTACACGAGCAGTACTTC	CASRGTGGLHEQYF
TRBV7-3	17	TRBD2	NA	TRBJ2-1	TGTGCCAGCAGCTTAGTAGCCCGGACTAGCGTCCGCGATGAGCAGTTCTTC	CASSLVARTSVRDEQFF
TRBV6-5	13	NA	NA	TRBJ1-2	TGTGCCAGCAAGCGGGGCGCGGGTTATGGCTACACCTTC	CASKRGAGYGYTF
TRBV6-1	14	NA	NA	TRBJ1-4	TGTGCCAGCAGTGAAGATCGAGGGAGTGAAAAACTGTTTTTT	CASSEDRGSEKLFF
TRBV2	14	NA	NA	TRBJ1-2	TGTGCCAGCACTCCGTCTGTACAGCCCTATGGCTACACCTTC	CASTPSVQPYGYTF
TRBV6-5	14	NA	NA	TRBJ1-1	TGTGCCAGCAGACGGTCAGGGCCGAACACTGAAGCTTTCTTT	CASRRSGPNTEAFF
TRBV6-5	12	NA	NA	TRBJ1-2	TGTGCCAGCAGTTACCCCGGGTATGGCTACACCTTC	CASSYPGYGYTF
TRBV4-1	18	TRBD1	NA	TRBJ1-2	TGCGCCAGCAGCCAAGATCGGGGACAGGGGGCCAGAGACTATGGCTACACCTTC	CASSQDRGQGARDYGYTF
TRBV30	13	TRBD1	NA	TRBJ1-5	TGTGCCTGGAGGGGACAGGGTGCCCAGCCCCAGCATTTT	CAWRGQGAQPQHF
TRBV30	14	TRBD1	NA	TRBJ2-5	TGTGCCTGGAGTACCGGGACAGGGTTAGAGACCCAGTACTTC	CAWSTGTGLETQYF
TRBV2	14	TRBD2	NA	TRBJ2-3	TGTGCCAGCAGAGGACTAGCGCTCACAGATACGCAGTATTTT	CASRGLALTDTQYF
TRBV9	13	TRBD1	NA	TRBJ1-1	TGTGCCAGCAGCCCACGGACAGGTCCCGAGGCTTTCTTT	CASSPRTGPEAFF
TRBV7-2	13	NA	NA	TRBJ2-3	TGTGCCAGCAGCTTAGTTCAAACAGATACGCAGTATTTT	CASSLVQTDTQYF
TRBV7-3	14	NA	NA	TRBJ2-3	TGTGCCAGCAGCTTAAGGGGCGGCACAGATACGCAGTATTTT	CASSLRGGTDTQYF
TRBV9	15	NA	NA	TRBJ2-2	TGTGCCAGCAGCACAATACCCGACGGGACCGGGGAGCTGTTTTTT	CASSTIPDGTGELFF
TRBV2	15	TRBD1	NA	TRBJ1-1	TGTGCCAGCAGTGAAATTAGGGCAGGGGGTCATGAAGCTTTCTTT	CASSEIRAGGHEAFF
TRBV19	15	NA	NA	TRBJ1-3	TGTGCCAGTAAAAGGATGGCCAACTCTGGAAACACCATATATTTT	CASKRMANSGNTIYF
TRBV5-8	14	TRBD1	NA	TRBJ1-6	TGTGCCAGCAGCCCGGGACAGCCTGGATCACCCCTCCACTTT	CASSPGQPGSPLHF
TRBV7-2	15	NA	NA	TRBJ1-6	TGTGCCAGCAGCTTAGCGACAGGCAATAATTCACCCCTCCACTTT	CASSLATGNNSPLHF
TRBV4-3	15	NA	NA	TRBJ2-2	TGCGCCAGCAGCCAAGAGGGCGATGCCACCGGGGAGCTGTTTTTT	CASSQEGDATGELFF
TRBV15	13	NA	NA	TRBJ1-4	TGTGCCACCAGCAGAGCGGCGGGGGAAAAACTGTTTTTT	CATSRAAGEKLFF
TRBV19	14	TRBD1	NA	TRBJ2-7	TGTGCCAGTAGTGTACGGACAGGGGGCGGCGAGCAGTACTTC	CASSVRTGGGEQYF
TRBV4-1	15	NA	NA	TRBJ2-7	TGCGCCAGCAGCCAAGTACTGGCAGAATCCTACGAGCAGTACTTC	CASSQVLAESYEQYF
TRBV6-5	14	NA	once	TRBJ2-1	TGTGCCAGCAGTTACAACGGTCGTACCAATGAGCAGTTCTTC	CASSYNGRTNEQFF
TRBV30	18	TRBD1	NA	TRBJ1-6	TGTGCCTGGAGCGGGGGGGACCACGGACAGGGGGCATTTTCACCCCTCCACTTT	CAWSGGDHGQGAFSPLHF
TRBV18	13	NA	NA	TRBJ2-5	TGTGCCAGCTCACCCGGGGGTCAAGAGACCCAGTACTTC	CASSPGGQETQYF
TRBV7-9	19	TRBD1	NA	TRBJ1-5	TGTGCCAGCAGCTTAGCGCGTTCCGATGGCAGGGGGCGAAATCAGCCCCAGCATTTT	CASSLARSDGRGRNQPQHF
TRBV6-1	14	TRBD2	once	TRBJ2-1	TGTGCCAGTGTAACGGGACTAGCAATCAATGAGCAGTTCTTC	CASVTGLAINEQFF
TRBV7-3	14	NA	NA	TRBJ1-2	TGTGCCAGCAGCTTATACGTCCCCCGTGGTGGCTACACCTTC	CASSLYVPRGGYTF
TRBV6-1	14	NA	NA	TRBJ1-5	TGTGCCAGCAAGGAAAGATATAGCAATCAGCCCCAGCATTTT	CASKERYSNQPQHF
TRBV5-5	15	TRBD1	NA	TRBJ2-1	TGTGCCAGCAGCGAGGGACAGAGCTCCTACAATGAGCAGTTCTTC	CASSEGQSSYNEQFF
TRBV7-2	11	NA	NA	TRBJ2-7	TGTGCCAGCAGCCTCCACTACGAGCAGTACTTC	CASSLHYEQYF
TRBV5-5	14	NA	NA	TRBJ2-7	TGTGCCAGCAGTTCCGGGACCAGGGAACACGAGCAGTACTTC	CASSSGTREHEQYF
TRBV7-9	15	TRBD2	NA	TRBJ2-3	TGTGCCAGCAGATTCGGGACTAGCGACACAGATACGCAGTATTTT	CASRFGTSDTDTQYF
TRBV6-5	13	NA	NA	TRBJ2-7	TGTGCCAGCAGTTACAGCAAAGCCTACGAGCAGTACTTC	CASSYSKAYEQYF
TRBV9	16	TRBD2	once	TRBJ2-3	TGTGCCAGCAGCACCGCGGGGGGGCCATCGACAGATACGCAGTATTTT	CASSTAGGPSTDTQYF
TRBV7-9	14	NA	NA	TRBJ1-6	TGTGCCAGCAGCTTAGGCGCAGGGGATTCACCCCTCCACTTT	CASSLGAGDSPLHF
TRBV6-6	13	NA	NA	TRBJ2-7	TGTGCCAGCAGTTCACAGGGAAGCTACGAGCAGTACTTC	CASSSQGSYEQYF
TRBV6-6	14	TRBD1	NA	TRBJ1-2	TGTGCCAGCAGTATCGACACAGGGGCAGCTGGCTACACCTTC	CASSIDTGAAGYTF
TRBV5-1	16	TRBD1	once	TRBJ1-4	TGCGCCAGCAGCGAAGTACCGGGACAGGGGACTGAAAAACTGTTTTTT	CASSEVPGQGTEKLFF
TRBV7-9	13	NA	once	TRBJ2-7	TGTGCCAGCAGCTCGGGACGCGACTACGAGCAGTACTTC	CASSSGRDYEQYF
TRBV5-6	14	TRBD1	NA	TRBJ1-2	TGTGCCAGCAGCCCAGGGACAGGGAACTATGGCTACACCTTC	CASSPGTGNYGYTF
TRBV5-1	15	TRBD1	NA	TRBJ1-1	TGCGCCAGCAGCTTGGACGGACAGGGGAACACTGAAGCTTTCTTT	CASSLDGQGNTEAFF
TRBV5-5	16	NA	NA	TRBJ1-3	TGTGCCAGCAGCCCCTCGTGGGGAAGCTCTGGAAACACCATATATTTT	CASSPSWGSSGNTIYF
TRBV18	16	NA	NA	TRBJ1-1	TGTGCCAGCTCACCGACGACTAAGGCCTGGGGGACTGAAGCTTTCTTT	CASSPTTKAWGTEAFF
TRBV23-1	14	NA	NA	TRBJ1-1	TGCGCCAGCAGTCCAAGGAAGGTTAGCACTGAAGCTTTCTTT	CASSPRKVSTEAFF
TRBV5-1	16	NA	NA	TRBJ1-3	TGCGCCAGCAGCTCCGACCTACAGGGTTTGGGAAACACCATATATTTT	CASSSDLQGLGNTIYF
TRBV18	13	TRBD1	few	TRBJ1-1	TGTGCCAGCTCACCGACAGGGGGCTTTGAAGCTTTCTTT	CASSPTGGFEAFF
TRBV11-2	14	TRBD1	once	TRBJ1-4	TGTGCCAGCAGCGTGCTCAGGGGGCTGGAAAAACTGTTTTTT	CASSVLRGLEKLFF
TRBV5-6	11	NA	NA	TRBJ1-2	TGTGCCAGCAGCTTGGACTATGGCTACACCTTC	CASSLDYGYTF
TRBV10-2	15	NA	NA	TRBJ2-7	TGCGCCAGCAGGTCCGAGACAGGTGCCCGACACGAGCAGTACTTC	CASRSETGARHEQYF
TRBV7-9	17	TRBD1	NA	TRBJ2-7	TGTGCCAGCAATTGGGGGTACCAGGGACAGGGAGACTACGAGCAGTACTTC	CASNWGYQGQGDYEQYF
TRBV7-9	14	NA	NA	TRBJ1-2	TGTGCCAGCAGCCGGGTAGGTGGCTTGGATGGCTACACCTTC	CASSRVGGLDGYTF
TRBV7-9	15	NA	NA	TRBJ1-1	TGTGCCAGCAGCGTGGGCCACCCGGAGAACACTGAAGCTTTCTTT	CASSVGHPENTEAFF
TRBV29-1	16	NA	once	TRBJ1-2	TGCAGCGTTGAGGACCGGGAACTCGGAACTAACTATGGCTACACCTTC	CSVEDRELGTNYGYTF
TRBV7-3	15	NA	once	TRBJ2-1	TGTGCCAGCAGCCCCACGGGGGACCCCTACAATGAGCAGTTCTTC	CASSPTGDPYNEQFF
TRBV5-5	19	NA	once	TRBJ1-4	TGTGCCAGCAGCTTGGCTGGCCAAACCCCACAGGGTGGCAGCGAAAAACTGTTTTTT	CASSLAGQTPQGGSEKLFF
TRBV6-5	14	NA	NA	TRBJ2-7	TGTGCCAGCAAGCCCGACAGGAGAACCTACGAGCAGTACTTC	CASKPDRRTYEQYF
TRBV19	14	NA	NA	TRBJ1-2	TGTGCCAGTAGTATAGATCAGGGGCGGCGGGGCTACACCTTC	CASSIDQGRRGYTF
TRBV7-2	14	NA	NA	TRBJ2-1	TGTGCCAGCAGCCCCCTACGGGCCCACAATGAGCAGTTCTTC	CASSPLRAHNEQFF